The sequence of this T cell receptor (beta chain) was determined in a study of radiotherapy plus CTLA-4 blockade in lung cancer. Study conclusions and caveats: The study found tumor-derived TCR clones expanded in blood after radiotherapy plus ipilimumab.

V trimming: 5 bases; J trimming: 4 bases; junction bases outside the gene matches: 4. Germline lookup yields CDR1 WNHNN and CDR2 SYGVQD (reference sequence). The CDR3 length is 13 residues. With respect to this clone: The antigen is undetermined.

Data came from immunoSEQ multiplex PCR; TCRdb stores just in-frame clones and leaves some out. In the table there are tens of thousands of clones, approximately 79% of which are singletons. The chain employs TRBV10-1 and TRBJ2-5; 7 bases align to TRBD2. The sequences come from peripheral blood, collected from a patient treated with radiotherapy plus ipilimumab. This clonotype was obtained from a human donor with non-small cell lung cancer who had stable disease on radiotherapy plus ipilimumab. The CDR3 reads CASSQGGRETQYF. As DNA, the CDR3 is TGCGCCAGCAGTCAGGGAGGGCGAGAGACCCAGTACTTC.